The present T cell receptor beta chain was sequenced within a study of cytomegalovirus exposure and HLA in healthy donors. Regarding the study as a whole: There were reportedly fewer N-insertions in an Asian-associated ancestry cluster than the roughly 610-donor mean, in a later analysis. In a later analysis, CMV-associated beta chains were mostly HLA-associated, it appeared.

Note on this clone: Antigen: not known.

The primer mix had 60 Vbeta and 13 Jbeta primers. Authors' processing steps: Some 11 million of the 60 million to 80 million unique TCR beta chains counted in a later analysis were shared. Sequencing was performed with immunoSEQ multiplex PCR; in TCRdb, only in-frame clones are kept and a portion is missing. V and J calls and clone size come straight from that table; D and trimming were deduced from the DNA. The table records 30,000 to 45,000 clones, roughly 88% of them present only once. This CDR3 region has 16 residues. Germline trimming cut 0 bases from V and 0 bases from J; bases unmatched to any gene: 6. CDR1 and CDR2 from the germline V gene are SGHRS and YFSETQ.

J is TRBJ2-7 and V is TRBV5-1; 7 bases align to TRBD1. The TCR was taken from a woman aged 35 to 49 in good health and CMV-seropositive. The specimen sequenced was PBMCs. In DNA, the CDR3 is TGCGCCAGCAGCTTGGCCTTGGGACAGAGCTCCTACGAGCAGTACTTC. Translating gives CASSLALGQSSYEQYF.